These 28 T cell receptor beta chains originate from one sample sequenced in a study of T-cell reconstitution after alpha-beta-depleted transplantation in children. Unique molecular identifiers were incorporated when the TCRbeta library was constructed. TCRdb passed the PCR reads through MiXCR, listing each CDR3 protein once. The sample includes approximately 1,000,000 distinct CDR3 sequences, under 30% of them seen just once. The sequencing here drew on PBMCs, mostly from graft donor cells, taken 360 days after TCRalphabeta/CD19-depleted stem cell transplant. These receptors came from a boy less than two years old who had a stem cell transplant for SCID, so the T cells may come from the graft donor.

Only a few counts were recorded for this clonotype. This sequence joins TRBV29-1 and TRBJ1-2; D perhaps matches TRBD1 (5 bases). V lost 3 bases, J lost 8 bases, and 13 bases lay in between. Germline values: CDR1 SQVTM, CDR2 ANQGSEA. The CDR3 length is 12 residues. CDR3: CSVDGTRWGYTF. The CDR3 DNA sequence: TGCAGCGTTGACGGGACCCGGTGGGGCTACACCTTC.

The chain is built from TRBV5-1 and TRBJ2-4; TRBD1 is a possible D gene (5 bases). Trimming removed 3 bases at V and 7 bases at J, with 14 bases between. This CDR3 comprises 14 residues. From germline, CDR1 is SGHRS and CDR2 YFSETQ. CDR3 nucleotides: TGCGCCAGCAGCTCGTCCCCAGGGCTGAACATTCAGTACTTC. As protein: CASSSSPGLNIQYF.

This sequence joins TRBV6-5 and TRBJ2-6; no firm D call. Germline-derived CDR1 and CDR2 are MNHEY and SVGAGI. The CDR3 is made up of 14 amino acids. The V gene lost 2 bases and the J gene lost 2 bases, with 4 bases spanning the gap. The CDR3, as DNA: TGTGCCAGCAGTTACGAAGCTGGGGCCAACGTCCTGACTTTC. It specifies CASSYEAGANVLTF.

The chain carries TRBV12-3 or TRBV12-4 and TRBJ2-7; 7 bases match TRBD1. The CDR3 runs to 14 residues. The V and J ends lost 5 bases and 2 bases, in that order; junction bases with no gene match: 6. The CDR3 coding sequence is TGTGCCAGCAGTCAACAGGGGTTCACCTACGAGCAGTACTTC. It specifies CASSQQGFTYEQYF.

This clonotype was seen a handful of times. This rearrangement joins TRBV10-3 to TRBJ2-7; no firm D call. V lost 3 bases and J lost 9, with 12 bases in between. Germline CDR1 reads ENHRY; CDR2 reads SYGVKD. This CDR3 is 12 amino acids long. Written as DNA, the CDR3 is TGTGCCATCAGTGACGTCTCGGATGGGCAGTACTTC. Its protein product is CAISDVSDGQYF.

This clonotype was counted a few times. The chain combines TRBV6-4 with TRBJ2-1; TRBD2 might be the D (5 bases). In germline, CDR1 is MRHNA, CDR2 SNTAGT. With 6 bases removed from V and 4 bases from J, the gap between germline ends came to 13 bases. The CDR3 runs to 14 residues. CDR3 protein: CASRPDYSYNEQFF. CDR3 DNA: TGTGCCAGCAGACCCGACTACAGTTACAATGAGCAGTTCTTC.

This clonotype was seen more than once but under ten times. The rearrangement uses TRBV12-3 or TRBV12-4 and TRBJ2-3; 7 nucleotides align to TRBD1. V was clipped by 7 bases and J by 0 bases; unmatched bases: 7. The CDR3 contains 15 residues. This CDR3 reads CASNRQGDSTDTQYF. The CDR3 nucleotides are TGTGCCAGCAACCGGCAGGGGGACAGCACAGATACGCAGTATTTT.

The sample holds a few counts of this clonotype. CDR3 sequence: CASSLQGTEYNEQFF. CDR3 DNA sequence: TGTGCCAGCAGCCTGCAGGGTACTGAGTACAATGAGCAGTTCTTC. This rearrangement joins TRBV7-2 to TRBJ2-1; D perhaps matches TRBD1 (5 bases). Germline loops: CDR1 SGHTA, CDR2 FQGNSA. The CDR3 sequence is 15 residues long. The V end was cut by 5 bases, the J end by 4 bases, with 15 bases between.

J is TRBJ1-1 and V is TRBV6-5; D might be TRBD1 (5 bases). The CDR3 covers 15 residues. Germline V gene sequence: CDR1 MNHEY, CDR2 SVGAGI. The V end lost 2 bases, the J end lost 1 base, and 11 bases lay between the germline ends. This CDR3 reads CASSYAGRENTEAFF. In DNA, the CDR3 is TGTGCCAGCAGTTACGCGGGCAGGGAGAACACTGAAGCTTTCTTT.

The chain has TRBV5-1 and TRBJ1-2; 7 bases fit TRBD1. V gave up 6 bases and J gave up 7 bases; unmatched junction bases: 12. The germline CDR1 and CDR2 sequences are SGHRS and YFSETQ. The CDR3 consists of 14 residues. The CDR3 loop is CASTPGQVDFGYTF. The CDR3 DNA sequence: TGCGCCAGCACCCCAGGACAGGTTGATTTTGGCTACACCTTC. Based on the CDR3 plus reference TRBV5-1 and TRBJ1-2, the full variable domain is KAGVTQTPRYLIKTRGQQVTLSCSPISGHRSVSWYQQTPGQGLQFLFEYFSETQRNKGNFPGRFSGRQFSNSRSEMNVSTLELGDSALYLCASTPGQVDFGYTFGSGTRLTVV.

The chain carries TRBV7-8 and TRBJ2-5, with D possibly being TRBD1 (6 bases). CDR3 length: 18 residues. The V end was cut by 1 base, the J end by 1 base, with 19 bases between. Germline assignment: CDR1 SGHVS and CDR2 FQNEAQ. For the CDR3, the DNA is TGTGCCAGCAGCTTAGTGCCCAGTAGGGGGATGGGCCAAGAGACCCAGTACTTC. Amino acids: CASSLVPSRGMGQETQYF.

This clonotype was detected ten times or more. The V call is TRBV5-1, the J call TRBJ2-6; unclear D gene. Germline V gives CDR1 SGHRS, CDR2 YFSETQ. Trimming pared 1 base from V and 0 bases from J, leaving 11 bases between. This CDR3 is built from 17 residues. The CDR3 DNA reads TGCGCCAGCAGCTTGCTGTCAGGCTTCTCTGGGGCCAACGTCCTGACTTTC. This encodes CASSLLSGFSGANVLTF.

As regards this clonotype: Its ends do not fully match the called genes, so a read error is possible. The chain combines TRBV20-1 with TRBJ1-1; D ambiguous. CDR3 length: 9 residues. The germline V gene has CDR1 DFQATT and CDR2 SNEGSKA (reference sequence). CDR3 in DNA: TGCAGTGCTAGGGTTTACCGTAGCTTT. Translated: CSARVYRSF.

In nucleotides, the CDR3 is TGTGCCAGCAGCTCCGACACCCTCAATGAGCAGTTCTTC. It translates to CASSSDTLNEQFF. The genes are TRBV7-2 and TRBJ2-1, with no clear D. Trimming took 4 bases from V and 6 from J, leaving 10 bases between them. The CDR3 is made up of 13 amino acids. The germline V gene has CDR1 SGHTA and CDR2 FQGNSA. The full variable domain, in which reference TRBV7-2 and TRBJ2-1 provide the parts outside the CDR3, is GAGVSQSPSNKVTEKGKDVELRCDPISGHTALYWYRQSLGQGLEFLIYFQGNSAPDKSGLPSDRFSAERTGGSVSTLTIQRTQQEDSAVYLCASSSDTLNEQFFGPGTRLTVL.

In its sample, this clonotype was seen a few times. V gene TRBV6-5 combines with J gene TRBJ2-1, with D possibly TRBD2 on 6 matching bases. The V and J ends lost 6 bases and 5 bases respectively, with 17 bases between them. Germline-derived CDR1 and CDR2 are MNHEY and SVGAGI. This CDR3 spans 15 amino acids. The CDR3 reads CASSRGVVGDNEQFF. Written as DNA, the CDR3 is TGTGCCAGCAGCCGCGGGGTAGTTGGGGACAATGAGCAGTTCTTC.

The chain carries TRBV5-1 and TRBJ2-7; tentatively, D is TRBD2 (5 bases). Germline loops: CDR1 SGHRS, CDR2 YFSETQ. The CDR3 is 15 amino acids. Trimming shortened V by 6 bases and J by 2 bases, and 18 bases separated the two germline ends. CDR3 sequence reads: CASTPTLSGAYEQYF. For the CDR3, the DNA is TGCGCCAGCACACCCACTCTTTCCGGGGCCTACGAGCAGTACTTC.

The chain combines TRBV11-1 with TRBJ1-1; unclear D gene. Trimming took off 5 bases at V and 0 bases at J, with 22 bases between the two ends. Germline V lookup: CDR1 SGHAT, CDR2 FQDESV (reference sequence). The CDR3 runs 18 residues. CDR3 DNA sequence: TGTGCCAGCAGCCCTCGACCCAAGACGGAATTCATGAACACTGAAGCTTTCTTT. Translation: CASSPRPKTEFMNTEAFF.

There are a few counts of this clonotype. The CDR3 spells CASSKGGVSYNEQFF. The CDR3 nucleotides read TGTGCCAGCAGTAAAGGGGGAGTCTCCTACAATGAGCAGTTCTTC. The genes are TRBV2 and TRBJ2-1; perhaps TRBD1 as D (6 bases). CDR1 is SNHLY, CDR2 FYNNEI, per germline. This CDR3 has 15 residues. V lost 5 bases and J lost 0, with 11 bases in between.

The chain recombines TRBV18 with TRBJ2-2; TRBD1 matches at 11 bases. J was trimmed by 7 bases and V by 5 bases; bases with no gene match: 9. The CDR3 totals 16 residues. CDR1 and CDR2 (germline): KGHSH, LQKENI. CDR3 region: CASSSWTGGKNGELFF. In nucleotides, the CDR3 is TGTGCCAGCTCATCGTGGACAGGGGGCAAGAACGGGGAGCTGTTTTTT. The complete variable domain, with remaining parts taken from reference TRBV18 and TRBJ2-2, reads NAGVMQNPRHLVRRRGQEARLRCSPMKGHSHVYWYRQLPEEGLKFMVYLQKENIIDESGMPKERFSAEFPKEGPSILRIQQVVRGDSAAYFCASSSWTGGKNGELFFGEGSRLTVL.

The chain couples TRBV2 to TRBJ2-1; 7 nucleotides match TRBD1. The CDR3 is 13 amino acids. Germline V lookup: CDR1 SNHLY, CDR2 FYNNEI. V shed 9 bases and J 5 bases; nucleotides not matched to a gene: 7. The DNA for the CDR3 is TGTGCCAGATCTTCGGGACAGAACAATGAGCAGTTCTTC. This translates into CARSSGQNNEQFF.

This clonotype appeared a few times. V usage is TRBV7-9 and J usage is TRBJ2-1; perhaps TRBD1 as D (5 bases). V lost 5 bases and J 1 base, leaving 15 bases between the germline ends. The CDR3 length is 16 residues. From germline, CDR1 is SEHNR and CDR2 FQNEAQ (reference sequence). As DNA, the CDR3 is TGTGCCAGCAGCGTGGACACTCTTTGGTCCTACAATGAGCAGTTCTTC. Translated, it gives CASSVDTLWSYNEQFF.

The chain links TRBV4-2 to TRBJ2-1, with 7 bases aligning to TRBD1. J gave up 1 base and V 3 bases, and 6 bases lay outside the gene matches. Per germline, CDR1 LGHNA and CDR2 YNFKEQ. This CDR3 comprises 16 residues. The chain's CDR3 is CASSQGVGQSYNEQFF. In DNA, the CDR3 is TGTGCCAGCAGCCAGGGGGTGGGACAGTCCTACAATGAGCAGTTCTTC.

The chain recombines TRBV7-9 with TRBJ2-3, with D unclear. The V gene's germline CDR1 is SEHNR and CDR2 FQNEAQ (reference sequence). The CDR3 covers 16 residues. V was trimmed by 5 bases and J by 2 bases, leaving 17 bases between them. The DNA for the CDR3 is TGTGCCAGCAGCCCCCCGGGCGGCGTACCCACAGATACGCAGTATTTT. This translates into CASSPPGGVPTDTQYF.

Only a few counts were recorded for this clonotype. The chain couples TRBV20-1 to TRBJ2-5; D is tentatively TRBD1 or TRBD2 (5 bases each). Between the trimmed V and J ends, which lost 4 bases and 5 bases, there was a span of 23 bases. This CDR3 spans 16 amino acids. Per germline, CDR1 DFQATT and CDR2 SNEGSKA (reference sequence). In nucleotides, the CDR3 is TGCAGTGCTACCCCCTTGGGGGAAGGGGATGAGGAGACCCAGTACTTC. It is translated as CSATPLGEGDEETQYF.

The chain carries TRBV27 and TRBJ1-5; D unclear. CDR1 is MNHEY and CDR2 is SMNVEV in the germline V gene (reference sequence). The CDR3 is 13 residues long. V lost 3 bases to trimming and J lost 3 bases, with 6 bases between them. CDR3 loop: CASSFQINQPQHF. The CDR3 DNA is TGTGCCAGCAGTTTCCAAATCAATCAGCCCCAGCATTTT.

This clonotype was seen only a few times. The gene calls are TRBV7-9 and TRBJ2-7; 12 nucleotides match TRBD1. The germline CDR1 and CDR2 sequences are SEHNR and FQNEAQ (reference sequence). This CDR3 spans 17 amino acids. V shed 3 bases, J shed 3 bases, and the junction held 9 bases outside the gene matches. CDR3 nucleotides: TGTGCCAGCAGCTTGCCGGGACAGGGGGCGATTAGCTACGAGCAGTACTTC. Residues: CASSLPGQGAISYEQYF.

This clonotype was recorded at least ten times. One end of the junction does not line up with germline, which may come from a read error. V is TRBV5-1 and J is TRBJ2-5; D might be TRBD2 (6 bases). From germline, CDR1 is SGHRS and CDR2 YFSETQ. This CDR3 has 13 residues. The CDR3 DNA follows: TGTGCCAGCAGCTTAGCGGTGCAAGAGACCCAGTACTTC. Encoded protein: CASSLAVQETQYF. Full variable domain (missing parts from reference TRBV5-1 and TRBJ2-5): KAGVTQTPRYLIKTRGQQVTLSCSPISGHRSVSWYQQTPGQGLQFLFEYFSETQRNKGNFPGRFSGRQFSNSRSEMNVSTLELGDSALYLCASSLAVQETQYFGPGTRLLVL.

DNA of the CDR3: TGTGCCAGCAGCTTAACCCTCCTCAACAATGAGCAGTTCTTC. Translation: CASSLTLLNNEQFF. The rearrangement links TRBV11-2 to TRBJ2-1; D not resolved. V was cut by 2 bases and J by 5 bases, with 10 bases left in between. The CDR3 has 14 amino acids. Germline V gene lookup returns CDR1 SGHAT and CDR2 FQNNGV.